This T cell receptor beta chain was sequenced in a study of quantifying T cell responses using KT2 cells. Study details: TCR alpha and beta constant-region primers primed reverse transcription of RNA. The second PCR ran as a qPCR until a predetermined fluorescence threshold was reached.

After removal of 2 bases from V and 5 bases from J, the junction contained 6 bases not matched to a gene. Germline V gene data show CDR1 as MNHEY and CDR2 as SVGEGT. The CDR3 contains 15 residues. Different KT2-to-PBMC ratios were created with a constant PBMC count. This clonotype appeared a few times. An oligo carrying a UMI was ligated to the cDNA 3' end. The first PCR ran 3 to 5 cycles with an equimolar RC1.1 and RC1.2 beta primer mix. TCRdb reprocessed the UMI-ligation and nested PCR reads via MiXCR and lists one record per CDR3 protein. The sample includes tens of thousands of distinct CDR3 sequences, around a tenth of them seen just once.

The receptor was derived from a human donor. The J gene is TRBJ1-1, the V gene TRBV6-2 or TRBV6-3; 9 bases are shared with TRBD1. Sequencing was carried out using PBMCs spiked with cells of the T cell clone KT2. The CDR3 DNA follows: TGTGCCAGCAGTTACGACAGGGGGGCCTGGACTGAAGCTTTCTTT. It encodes CASSYDRGAWTEAFF.